This T cell receptor (beta chain) was identified in a study of blood T cells in healthy people across ages. Whole-study results and caveats: Long-lived and aged donors differed, with more naive CD4+ cells and higher diversity in the long-lived. Across the age range, TCR beta diversity per million T cells fell in a roughly linear way.

Concerning this clonotype: Antigen unknown.

The second PCR ran roughly 6 to 11 cycles with a sample-barcoded 5' primer and J-beta primers. TCRdb re-derived calls from the 5' RACE reads in MiXCR, one entry per CDR3 protein. The sample lists about 930,000 distinct CDR3 sequences; almost 30% were seen once. Germline V gene sequence: CDR1 LGHNA, CDR2 YNFKEQ. The CDR3 length is 17 residues. Trimming at V came to 4 bases and at J to 3 bases, leaving 13 bases not matched to a gene. The data were also submitted as part of a second study, on T cells of mothers and their children. This second study says: Similar thymic selection effects on TCR recombination output appear in pairs, both related and unrelated.

The origin of this receptor is a woman between 40 and 55 years old in good health. The sequenced material came from blood. The chain uses TRBV4-2 and TRBJ1-2, with TRBD1 identical over 8 bases. The CDR3 DNA follows: TGTGCCAGCAGCCCTCAGGGGGCCGGGACTATGTACTATGGCTACACCTTC. Amino acids: CASSPQGAGTMYYGYTF.